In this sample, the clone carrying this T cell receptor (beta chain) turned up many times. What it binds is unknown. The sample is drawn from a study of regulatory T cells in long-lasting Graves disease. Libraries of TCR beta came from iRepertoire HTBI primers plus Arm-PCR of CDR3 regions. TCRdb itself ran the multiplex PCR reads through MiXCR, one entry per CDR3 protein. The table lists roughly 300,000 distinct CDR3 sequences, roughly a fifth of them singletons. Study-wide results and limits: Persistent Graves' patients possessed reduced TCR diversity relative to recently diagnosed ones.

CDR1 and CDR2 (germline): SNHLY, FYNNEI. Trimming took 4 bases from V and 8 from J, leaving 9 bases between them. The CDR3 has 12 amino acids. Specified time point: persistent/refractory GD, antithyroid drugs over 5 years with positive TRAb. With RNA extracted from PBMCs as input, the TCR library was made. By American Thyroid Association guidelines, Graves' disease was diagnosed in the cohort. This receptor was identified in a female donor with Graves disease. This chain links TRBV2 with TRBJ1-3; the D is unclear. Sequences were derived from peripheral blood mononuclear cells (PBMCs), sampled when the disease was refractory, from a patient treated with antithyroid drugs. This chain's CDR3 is CASSVGVYTIYF. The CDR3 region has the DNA TGTGCCAGCAGTGTCGGCGTATACACCATATATTTT.